This TCR beta chain was identified during a study of metastatic and nonmetastatic thyroid tumors. As for the study in general: Repertoire data that came from the blood and tumor or nodule tissue of malignant and benign thyroid patients were compared.

This clone has a count of ten or more. Thyroid surgery was performed in patients who had received no treatment beforehand. The CDR3 runs 15 residues. V was clipped by 0 bases and J by 4 bases; unmatched bases: 4. From germline, CDR1 is SGHNT and CDR2 YYREEE (reference sequence). From the PCR reads, TCRdb re-called clones with MiXCR. The table has 25,000 to 30,000 clones, approximately 16% seen once. The V call is TRBV5-4, the J call TRBJ2-7, with 10 nucleotides matching TRBD1. The sequence was obtained from a male donor with papillary thyroid cancer or a benign thyroid nodule (not recorded which). Some clones in this sample may be carry-over from other donors' samples. Sequenced material: blood. The CDR3 protein is CASSLGDRGFYEQYF. CDR3 in DNA: TGTGCCAGCAGCTTGGGGGACAGGGGATTTTACGAGCAGTACTTC.